This T cell receptor (beta chain) stems from a study of shared clonotypes between healthy human individuals. Study-wide context: CD4 naive and memory got three plates each, CD8 naive two, CD8 memory one. Study-level results: It was anticipated that sequencing depth would influence how many clonotypes donors shared. Tissues were not sampled, only blood, and their repertoires likely differ.

Assay: immunoSEQ multiplex PCR; the TCRdb copy retains only in-frame clones and omits some. The sample contains some 1,400,000 clones, about 96% of which appear only once. With 0 bases removed from V and 0 bases from J, the gap between germline ends came to 9 bases. Looked up from germline, CDR1 is MNHNY and CDR2 is SVGAGI (reference sequence). The CDR3 is 15 amino acids. Remarks on this clone: Its antigen is not known.

Investigators divided CD4+ cells into CD45RA+ naive and CD45RA-negative memory subsets. The specimen sequenced was naive CD4+ T cells sorted from blood. Subset meaning: CD45RA+ positively selected. This receptor was obtained from a young man in good health. The rearrangement uses TRBV6-6 and TRBJ2-7; D not certain. The DNA of the CDR3 is TGTGCCAGCAGTTACTCTCTGGCGACCTCCTACGAGCAGTACTTC. The encoded protein is CASSYSLATSYEQYF.